This T cell receptor (beta chain) was sequenced in a study of T cells in Graves' hyperthyroidism and ophthalmopathy. Germline loops: CDR1 MNHEY, CDR2 SMNVEV (reference sequence). This CDR3 is 16 amino acids long. The J segment lost 4 bases and the V segment lost 2 bases, leaving 3 bases of the junction unmatched. The TCR beta CDR3 regions underwent amplification using RNA transcripts as the source. In the first-round RT-PCR of the TCR CDR3, the HTBI primer set was used. TCRdb called the multiplex PCR reads again in MiXCR, with one record for every CDR3 protein. The table shows 490,000 or so distinct CDR3 sequences, with around 16% occurring only once. This clonotype was observed a few times.

The chain links TRBV27 to TRBJ1-6; TRBD1 matches at 9 bases. The clonotype originates from a woman aged 25 to 39 with Graves' ophthalmopathy. Sequencing was carried out using blood. The CDR3 nucleotides read TGTGCCAGCAGTTTAGACAGGGGGGTATATAATTCACCCCTCCACTTT. Residues: CASSLDRGVYNSPLHF.